This T cell receptor beta chain was captured in a study of OX40 agonist ivuxolimab in advanced cancers. About the study: Six ivuxolimab dose levels, 0.01 to 10 mg/kg, were given intravenously every 2 weeks.

Sequencing used immunoSEQ multiplex PCR; TCRdb keeps in-frame clones, though not all of them. The data contain tens of thousands of clones, approximately 90% of them singletons. In the case of this clone: The antigen is unknown.

V dropped 4 bases and J dropped 6 bases, with 20 bases sitting between them. This CDR3 has 16 amino acids. The V gene's germline CDR1 is SGHTA and CDR2 FQGNSA. Findings and limits, study-wide: CD4+ T cells averaged fewer expanded clones than CD8+ T cells.

The specimen was CD4+ or CD8+ T cells sorted from blood, collected in a trial of the OX40 agonist ivuxolimab. This clonotype originated in an adult with an advanced solid tumor such as melanoma, head and neck, liver or kidney cancer. The chain combines TRBV7-2 with TRBJ2-3; TRBD1 might be the D (6 bases). In DNA, the CDR3 is TGTGCCAGCAGCTGGCTTTGGGGGCGGGTTAGGGATACGCAGTATTTT. It yields the protein CASSWLWGRVRDTQYF.